The clone carrying this TCR beta chain was counted ten times or more. No antigen is known for it. Trimming removed 0 bases from V and 0 bases from J, with 5 bases in between. Germline V gene sequence: CDR1 SGHRS, CDR2 YFSETQ. The CDR3 has 14 residues. These data originate in a study of post-analysis software for immune sequencing data. Study-level information: Clinical courses comprised relapsing-remitting, secondary progressive and progressive-relapsing multiple sclerosis.

Study conclusions and caveats: With TRBV5-6, TRBV5-1 and TRBV20-1 included, a handful of TRBV segments were more frequent in patients than in controls. For normalized Chao1 diversity, multiple sclerosis patients scored significantly lower than controls did.

Unique molecular identifiers tagged the TCR beta cDNA libraries. Input of roughly 0.9 to 11 million T cells yielded roughly 0.5 million cDNA molecules. TCRdb reprocessed the PCR reads via MiXCR and lists one record per CDR3 protein. Altogether hundreds of thousands of distinct CDR3 sequences are present, about 38% being singletons, with the ten largest covering approximately 4.6%. J is TRBJ2-3 and V is TRBV5-1, with unresolved D. The clonotype comes from a girl between 5 and 17 years old with multiple sclerosis. The specimen was blood. The CDR3 DNA follows: TGCGCCAGCAGCTTGGGACGGAGCACAGATACGCAGTATTTT. Translated: CASSLGRSTDTQYF.